The 31 T cell receptor beta chains listed next were all sequenced from one sample in a study of blood T cell repertoires in COVID-19. Clones were sequenced by immunoSEQ multiplex PCR, and TCRdb holds only the in-frame ones, with some missing. The sample has tens of thousands of clones, more than 75% seen once. The sequenced sample consisted of peripheral blood. The source of these receptors is a man in his sixties with acute or convalescent COVID-19.

This rearrangement joins TRBV19 to TRBJ2-7; D is ambiguous. The V and J ends lost 8 bases and 6 bases respectively, with 11 bases between them. The germline gives CDR1 LNHDA, CDR2 SQIVND (reference sequence). CDR3 length equals 11 residues. This CDR3 reads CASEPPGEQYF. In DNA, the CDR3 is TGTGCCAGTGAACCCCCCGGCGAGCAGTACTTC.

The chain is built from TRBV9 and TRBJ1-1; TRBD1 agrees at 9 bases. This CDR3 contains 14 residues. The trim removed 1 base at V and 2 bases at J, leaving 0 bases unmatched. Looked up from germline, CDR1 is SGDLS and CDR2 is YYNGEE. The CDR3 sequence is CASSVTGGNTEAFF. The CDR3 nucleotides are TGTGCCAGCAGCGTAACAGGGGGCAACACTGAAGCTTTCTTT.

This sequence joins TRBV19 and TRBJ1-2; 7 bases line up with TRBD1. CDR1 LNHDA and CDR2 SQIVND come from the germline V gene (reference sequence). The V segment lost 4 bases and the J segment 8 bases; nucleotides outside the gene matches: 7. There are 13 residues in the CDR3. CDR3 sequence reads: CASSNRGKRGYTF. CDR3 in DNA: TGTGCCAGTAGTAACAGGGGAAAAAGGGGCTACACCTTC.

The table lists this clone with a count of one. The CDR3: CAWSRENTGELFF. In DNA form, the CDR3 reads TGTGCCTGGAGCCGCGAGAACACCGGGGAGCTGTTTTTT. The chain employs TRBV30 and TRBJ2-2; no clear D gene. The CDR3 is 13 amino acids. Trimming took 3 bases from V and 1 from J, leaving 6 bases between them. The germline V gene encodes CDR1 GTSNPN and CDR2 SVGIG (reference sequence).

The chain employs TRBV7-2 and TRBJ1-5; the D is unclear. The CDR3 is 14 residues long. The V gene lost 5 bases and the J gene lost 0 bases, with 8 bases spanning the gap. Germline V CDR1 and CDR2: SGHTA, FQGNSA. The CDR3 bases are TGTGCCAGCAGCGTCACCTATAGCAATCAGCCCCAGCATTTT. Translating gives CASSVTYSNQPQHF. The full variable domain, with the rest looked up from reference TRBV7-2 and TRBJ1-5, is GAGVSQSPSNKVTEKGKDVELRCDPISGHTALYWYRQSLGQGLEFLIYFQGNSAPDKSGLPSDRFSAERTGGSVSTLTIQRTQQEDSAVYLCASSVTYSNQPQHFGDGTRLSIL.

This chain links TRBV28 with TRBJ1-5, with no clear D. With 5 bases removed from V and 8 bases from J, the gap between germline ends came to 13 bases. This CDR3 has 13 amino acids. Germline V gene sequence: CDR1 MDHEN, CDR2 SYDVKM. This CDR3 reads CASSPRTGEPQHF. The CDR3 DNA reads TGTGCCAGCAGTCCCCGGACTGGGGAGCCCCAGCATTTT.

The rearrangement joins TRBV7-9 to TRBJ2-5; 8 nucleotides agree with TRBD2. The V gene end was trimmed by 5 bases and the J gene end by 5 bases; junction bases not matched to a gene: 7. This CDR3 spans 14 amino acids. Germline V CDR1 and CDR2: SEHNR, FQNEAQ (reference sequence). CDR3 region: CASSPGTRGETQYF. As DNA, the CDR3 is TGTGCCAGCAGCCCCGGGACTAGAGGGGAGACCCAGTACTTC.

The CDR3 DNA reads TGTGCCAGCAGTTACTCGGGGCTGAGCTATGGCTACACCTTC. This translates into CASSYSGLSYGYTF. J is TRBJ1-2 and V is TRBV6-2 or TRBV6-3; a weak D match, TRBD1 (5 bases). From germline, CDR1 is MNHEY and CDR2 SVGEGT. The CDR3 runs to 14 residues. Trimming shortened V by 0 bases and J by 4 bases, and 9 bases separated the two germline ends.

The chain is built from TRBV6-2 or TRBV6-3 and TRBJ1-6; D possibly corresponds to TRBD1 (6 bases). Trimming took 4 bases from V and 7 from J, leaving 14 bases between them. Germline V gene data show CDR1 as MNHEY and CDR2 as SVGEGT. There are 15 residues in the CDR3. CDR3 loop: CASSSLDSLNSPLHF. CDR3 nucleotide sequence: TGTGCCAGCAGTTCCTTGGACAGTTTGAATTCACCCCTCCACTTT.

The gene calls are TRBV2 and TRBJ1-6; the match to TRBD1 covers 7 bases. The CDR3 sequence is 13 residues long. Germline loops: CDR1 SNHLY, CDR2 FYNNEI. Germline trimming cut 7 bases from V and 8 bases from J; bases unmatched to any gene: 5. This chain's CDR3 is CASTPDRDSPLHF. CDR3 nucleotide sequence: TGTGCCAGCACTCCAGACAGGGATTCACCCCTCCACTTT.

V usage is TRBV5-1 and J usage is TRBJ2-1, with TRBD2 matching over 11 bases. Germline trimming cut 2 bases from V and 7 bases from J; bases unmatched to any gene: 5. The CDR3 loop spans 15 amino acids. Germline V gene data show CDR1 as SGHRS and CDR2 as YFSETQ. The CDR3 loop reads CASSFSGGAVNEQFF. The CDR3 bases are TGCGCCAGCAGCTTTAGCGGGGGGGCCGTGAATGAGCAGTTCTTC.

This clone was picked up one time. The chain couples TRBV4-1 to TRBJ1-4, with D possibly being TRBD1 (6 bases). This CDR3 is built from 16 residues. Trimming pared 4 bases from V and 8 bases from J, leaving 20 bases between. CDR1 is MGHRA, CDR2 YSYEKL, per germline. DNA for the CDR3: TGCGCCAGCAGCCCTACCTCGACAGGCCCAATCGAAAAACTGTTTTTT. Translating it yields CASSPTSTGPIEKLFF.

J is TRBJ2-7 and V is TRBV6-1; a weak D match, TRBD2 (6 bases). The V end lost 0 bases, the J end lost 5 bases, and 14 bases lay between the germline ends. This CDR3 comprises 15 residues. CDR1 MNHNS and CDR2 SASEGT come from the germline V gene. As DNA, the CDR3 is TGTGCCAGCAGTGAAGCGCTCGGGGGAACCCACGAGCAGTACTTC. Its translation is CASSEALGGTHEQYF.

The chain joins TRBV4-1 to TRBJ2-3, with 11 bases that match TRBD2. The V gene's germline CDR1 is MGHRA and CDR2 YSYEKL. V shed 1 base and J 2 bases; nucleotides not matched to a gene: 5. This CDR3 spans 17 amino acids. CDR3 residues: CASSQGLAGGFTDTQYF. CDR3 DNA: TGCGCCAGCAGCCAAGGGCTAGCGGGGGGATTCACAGATACGCAGTATTTT.

For this clone: Different DNA sequences within this sample yield the same CDR3. The V and J genes are TRBV7-9 and TRBJ1-1; 8 nucleotides line up with TRBD1. Trimming cost V 6 bases and J 4 bases; bases outside gene matches: 4. This CDR3 region has 13 residues. Germline loops: CDR1 SEHNR, CDR2 FQNEAQ (reference sequence). The CDR3 here is CASSFDRGTEAFF. For the CDR3, the DNA is TGTGCCAGCAGTTTCGACAGGGGCACTGAAGCTTTCTTT.

This clone was seen just once. V is TRBV13 and J is TRBJ1-4; 7 nucleotides line up with TRBD1. The CDR3 contains 19 residues. The J segment lost 0 bases and the V segment lost 2 bases, leaving 12 bases of the junction unmatched. Germline V CDR1 and CDR2: PRHDT, FYEKMQ (reference sequence). The CDR3 sequence: CASSLTMSRGPTTNEKLFF. The CDR3 bases are TGTGCCAGCAGCTTAACCATGTCGAGGGGGCCAACAACTAATGAAAAACTGTTTTTT.

The rearrangement links TRBV6-5 to TRBJ1-5; D is unclear. V dropped 4 bases and J dropped 0 bases, with 4 bases sitting between them. The germline V gene encodes CDR1 MNHEY and CDR2 SVGAGI. This CDR3 is built from 13 residues. In nucleotides, the CDR3 is TGTGCCAGCAGTTCTTATAGCAATCAGCCCCAGCATTTT. Protein product: CASSSYSNQPQHF.

This chain uses TRBV5-1 with TRBJ2-7; tentative D call: TRBD2 (5 bases). This CDR3 region has 15 residues. V gave up 2 bases and J gave up 6 bases, with 18 bases separating them. Per germline, CDR1 SGHRS and CDR2 YFSETQ. The CDR3: CASSLNTGYSGEQYF. CDR3 in DNA: TGCGCCAGCAGCTTAAATACGGGGTATAGTGGCGAGCAGTACTTC.

The chain combines TRBV15 with TRBJ2-3, with 10 nucleotides matching TRBD2. The CDR3 consists of 16 residues. V shed 9 bases and J 0 bases; nucleotides not matched to a gene: 9. Germline V gene lookup returns CDR1 LNHNV and CDR2 YYDKDF (reference sequence). The CDR3 sequence is CATKAGGTPSTDTQYF. The CDR3 DNA follows: TGTGCCACTAAAGCGGGGGGGACACCCAGCACAGATACGCAGTATTTT.

The chain is built from TRBV5-8 and TRBJ1-1, with 10 bases aligning to TRBD1. This CDR3 is 18 amino acids long. Germline loops: CDR1 SGHTS, CDR2 YDEGEE. After removal of 4 bases from V and 2 bases from J, the junction contained 14 bases not matched to a gene. CDR3 DNA: TGTGCCAGCAGCGACGCCGGGACAGGGGTCTGGGTTAACACTGAAGCTTTCTTT. Amino acid sequence: CASSDAGTGVWVNTEAFF. Together with reference TRBV5-8 and TRBJ1-1, the CDR3 gives the full variable domain: EAGVTQSPTHLIKTRGQQATLRCSPISGHTSVYWYQQALGLGLQFLLWYDEGEERNRGNFPPRFSGRQFPNYSSELNVNALELEDSALYLCASSDAGTGVWVNTEAFFGQGTRLTVV.

V is TRBV3-1 (or the pseudogene TRBV3-2) and J is TRBJ2-4; TRBD1 agrees at 7 bases. J gave up 0 bases and V 2 bases, and 7 bases lay outside the gene matches. Germline CDR1 LGHDT, CDR2 YNNKEL (reference sequence). The CDR3 is made up of 17 amino acids. The CDR3 DNA sequence: TGTGCCAGCAGCCAACCCGGGACAGCCATAGCCAAAAACATTCAGTACTTC. Amino acid sequence: CASSQPGTAIAKNIQYF.

The gene calls are TRBV6-5 and TRBJ1-2; a weak D match, TRBD1 (5 bases). The CDR3 spans 15 residues. Germline V CDR1 and CDR2: MNHEY, SVGAGI. The V and J ends lost 0 bases and 0 bases respectively, with 8 bases between them. This CDR3 is CASSYSGAANYGYTF. The CDR3, as DNA: TGTGCCAGCAGTTACTCTGGGGCAGCTAACTATGGCTACACCTTC.

The genes are TRBV7-9 and TRBJ1-2, with D unresolved. This CDR3 region has 14 residues. Trimming removed 2 bases from V and 0 bases from J, with 7 bases in between. Germline CDR1 and CDR2: SEHNR and FQNEAQ (reference sequence). CDR3: CASSLKQANYGYTF. In DNA, the CDR3 is TGTGCCAGCAGCTTAAAGCAGGCTAACTATGGCTACACCTTC. The whole variable domain, filled in from reference TRBV7-9 and TRBJ1-2, reads DTGVSQNPRHKITKRGQNVTFRCDPISEHNRLYWYRQTLGQGPEFLTYFQNEAQLEKSRLLSDRFSAERPKGSFSTLEIQRTEQGDSAMYLCASSLKQANYGYTFGSGTRLTVV.

This sequence joins TRBV6-5 and TRBJ1-6, with a tentative D call TRBD1 (5 bases). Deletions cut 2 bases from V and 7 bases from J, with 9 bases between. The CDR3 contains 14 residues. From germline, CDR1 is MNHEY and CDR2 SVGAGI. This CDR3 reads CASSYGQGNSPLHF. The DNA for the CDR3 is TGTGCCAGCAGTTACGGGCAGGGCAATTCACCCCTCCACTTT.

In this sample, this clone turned up a few times. V and J are TRBV4-2 and TRBJ2-3, with TRBD2 matching 13 bases. J lost 2 bases, V lost 4 bases, and 3 bases had no gene match. Per the germline V gene, CDR1 is LGHNA and CDR2 is YNFKEQ. The CDR3 contains 16 residues. The chain's CDR3 is CASSLGTSGATDTQYF. The CDR3, as DNA: TGTGCCAGCAGCCTAGGGACTAGCGGGGCCACAGATACGCAGTATTTT.

The rearrangement links TRBV11-2 to TRBJ1-2; the D is unclear. The V gene lost 6 bases and the J gene lost 9 bases, with 20 bases spanning the gap. Germline V gives CDR1 SGHAT, CDR2 FQNNGV. This CDR3 is 14 amino acids long. The CDR3 bases are TGTGCCAGCAGGTATGCCGGGAATCCGTCGAGCTACACCTTC. Encoded protein: CASRYAGNPSSYTF.

The chain carries TRBV19 and TRBJ2-7, with D perhaps TRBD2 (6 bases). The V gene lost 6 bases and the J gene lost 4 bases, with 22 bases spanning the gap. Germline lookup yields CDR1 LNHDA and CDR2 SQIVND (reference sequence). This CDR3 spans 16 amino acids. CDR3 coding DNA: TGTGCCAGTAGGTCGGGAGCCAGGGCTCACGGTTACGAGCAGTACTTC. This translates into CASRSGARAHGYEQYF. Full variable domain (missing parts from reference TRBV19 and TRBJ2-7): DGGITQSPKYLFRKEGQNVTLSCEQNLNHDAMYWYRQDPGQGLRLIYYSQIVNDFQKGDIAEGYSVSREKKESFPLTVTSAQKNPTAFYLCASRSGARAHGYEQYFGPGTRLTVT.

V usage is TRBV5-4 and J usage is TRBJ1-4; no definite D call. CDR1 is SGHNT and CDR2 is YYREEE in the germline V gene (reference sequence). The CDR3 extends over 16 amino acids. The V and J ends lost 3 bases and 2 bases respectively, with 14 bases between them. As DNA, the CDR3 is TGTGCCAGCAGCTCAAGGGCAGGAGGGACTAATGAAAAACTGTTTTTT. This sequence encodes CASSSRAGGTNEKLFF.

The rearrangement uses TRBV27 and TRBJ1-1; D not resolved. The CDR3 totals 14 residues. V lost 2 bases and J 0 bases, leaving 7 bases between the germline ends. Germline assignment: CDR1 MNHEY and CDR2 SMNVEV (reference sequence). The CDR3 sequence is CASSLTDMNTEAFF. CDR3 DNA sequence: TGTGCCAGCAGTTTAACAGACATGAACACTGAAGCTTTCTTT.

The chain uses TRBV4-1 and TRBJ1-2; TRBD1 agrees at 9 bases. CDR3 length equals 17 residues. V lost 6 bases to trimming and J lost 6 bases; unmatched junction nucleotides: 17. Per germline, CDR1 MGHRA and CDR2 YSYEKL. Here the CDR3 DNA reads TGCGCCAGCAGACTCATCACAGGGGGCTATGGACCGCATGGCTACACCTTC. This translates into CASRLITGGYGPHGYTF.

J is TRBJ1-1 and V is TRBV6-5; the match to TRBD1 covers 9 bases. The germline V gene encodes CDR1 MNHEY and CDR2 SVGAGI. CDR3 length: 15 amino acids. V shed 5 bases, J shed 1 base, and the junction held 5 bases outside the gene matches. CDR3 coding DNA: TGTGCCAGCAGTCTGGGGACAGGGACGAACACTGAAGCTTTCTTT. This encodes CASSLGTGTNTEAFF.